The T cell receptor beta chain described here comes from a study of blood T cells in healthy people across ages. Overall study findings and caveats: Unknown CMV status may confound age-related changes in expanded clones.

Germline CDR1 is SGHVS and CDR2 is FNYEAQ. The V and J ends lost 1 base and 1 base respectively, with 19 bases between them. The CDR3 totals 18 residues. Regarding this clonotype: The antigen is unknown.

A second PCR of 7 to 11 cycles used a sample-barcoded 5' primer and a J-beta primer mix. TCRdb re-called the 5' RACE reads with MiXCR, one entry per CDR3 protein. The table includes about 640,000 distinct CDR3 sequences, 58% detected once. The sample consisted of blood. This clonotype was sampled from a man aged 60-69 years in good health. The chain recombines TRBV7-6 with TRBJ1-1, with no clear D. The CDR3 DNA reads TGTGCCAGCAGCTTAGTTAGGGATCGGCCAGGAGCGAACACTGAAGCTTTCTTT. Amino acids: CASSLVRDRPGANTEAFF.